The 27 T cell receptor beta chains listed next were all sequenced from one sample in a study of cytomegalovirus exposure and HLA in healthy donors. With 60 Vbeta and 13 Jbeta primers, the PCR was carried out. The table came from immunoSEQ multiplex PCR; TCRdb's copy has only in-frame clones and leaves some out. The table records around 190,000 clones, 79% of them present only once. Input material: PBMCs. Receptors were obtained from a woman in her late teens or twenties in good health and CMV-seronegative.

The chain carries TRBV13 and TRBJ1-1, with a tentative D call TRBD1 (6 bases). Germline V CDR1 and CDR2: PRHDT, FYEKMQ (reference sequence). CDR3 length: 14 amino acids. Deletions cut 5 bases from V and 4 bases from J, with 14 bases between. CDR3 nucleotide sequence: TGTGCCAGCAGCACCGGACAGAGGACCACTGAAGCTTTCTTT. This gives the protein CASSTGQRTTEAFF. Combining the CDR3 with reference TRBV13 and TRBJ1-1 gives the whole variable domain AAGVIQSPRHLIKEKRETATLKCYPIPRHDTVYWYQQGPGQDPQFLISFYEKMQSDKGSIPDRFSAQQFSDYHSELNMSSLELGDSALYFCASSTGQRTTEAFFGQGTRLTVV.

The V gene is TRBV6-5, the J gene TRBJ2-7; 8 bases are a match to TRBD1. Trimming at V came to 2 bases and at J to 1 base, leaving 1 base not matched to a gene. The V gene's germline CDR1 is MNHEY and CDR2 SVGAGI. The CDR3 loop spans 14 amino acids. CDR3 sequence (DNA): TGTGCCAGCAGTTACCGGACAGGGTCCTACGAGCAGTACTTC. Its protein is CASSYRTGSYEQYF.

The V and J genes are TRBV7-2 and TRBJ1-1; D gene ambiguous. Trimming removed 1 base from V and 4 bases from J, with 16 bases in between. This CDR3 contains 16 residues. Germline V lookup: CDR1 SGHTA, CDR2 FQGNSA. This CDR3 is CASSLGFGVGGTEAFF. In nucleotides, the CDR3 is TGTGCCAGCAGCTTAGGGTTCGGGGTTGGCGGCACTGAAGCTTTCTTT.

The CDR3 is CAWSVLGGRGVEQFF. CDR3 DNA: TGTGCCTGGAGTGTACTAGGCGGGAGGGGGGTTGAGCAGTTCTTC. V usage is TRBV30 and J usage is TRBJ2-1; the match to TRBD2 covers 9 bases. V was pared by 0 bases and J by 9 bases, with 9 bases of the junction left unmatched. Germline V CDR1 and CDR2: GTSNPN, SVGIG (reference sequence). CDR3 size: 15 residues. The full variable domain, rest sourced from reference TRBV30 and TRBJ2-1, is SQTIHQWPATLVQPVGSPLSLECTVEGTSNPNLYWYRQAAGRGLQLLFYSVGIGQISSEVPQNLSASRPQDRQFILSSKKLLLSDSGFYLCAWSVLGGRGVEQFFGPGTRLTVL.

This chain connects TRBV9 to TRBJ1-1; D uncertain. The CDR3 is 14 amino acids. V shed 3 bases and J shed 4 bases, with 13 bases lying between them. In germline, CDR1 is SGDLS, CDR2 YYNGEE. DNA for the CDR3: TGTGCCAGCAGCGAGCGGACGAAGGGCACTGAAGCTTTCTTT. Protein sequence: CASSERTKGTEAFF. Variable domain in full (rest from reference TRBV9 and TRBJ1-1): DSGVTQTPKHLITATGQRVTLRCSPRSGDLSVYWYQQSLDQGLQFLIQYYNGEERAKGNILERFSAQQFPDLHSELNLSSLELGDSALYFCASSERTKGTEAFFGQGTRLTVV.

The rearrangement joins TRBV19 to TRBJ1-5; 9 nucleotides line up with TRBD1. The CDR3 contains 16 residues. With 1 base clipped from V and 0 bases from J, the junction kept 1 base outside the gene matches. The germline V gene encodes CDR1 LNHDA and CDR2 SQIVND (reference sequence). The CDR3 nucleotides read TGTGCCAGTAGTATAGGGACAGGGGCTAGCAATCAGCCCCAGCATTTT. As protein: CASSIGTGASNQPQHF.

Only a few counts were recorded for this clone. The chain recombines TRBV15 with TRBJ2-6; possible D gene TRBD2, 6 bases. The CDR3 is 15 residues long. Deletions cut 7 bases from V and 0 bases from J, with 10 bases between. CDR1 is LNHNV, CDR2 YYDKDF, per germline (reference sequence). The CDR3 coding sequence is TGTGCCACCACCGGGGGTAGCTCTGGGGCCAACGTCCTGACTTTC. Amino acid sequence: CATTGGSSGANVLTF.

This clone was counted only a few times. The chain has TRBV9 and TRBJ2-3; 12 nucleotides line up with TRBD2. This CDR3 is built from 18 residues. J was trimmed by 6 bases and V by 1 base; bases with no gene match: 12. Per the germline V gene, CDR1 is SGDLS and CDR2 is YYNGEE. The CDR3 bases are TGTGCCAGCAGCGTAAGTTCCTTGACTAGCGGGAGATTGGATACGCAGTATTTT. Translating gives CASSVSSLTSGRLDTQYF.

CDR3 bases: TGTGCCAGCAGTCGACAGGGGGGAGAGGGAAACACCATATATTTT. Protein: CASSRQGGEGNTIYF. This rearrangement joins TRBV6-5 to TRBJ1-3; TRBD1 aligns across 9 bases. The V gene end was trimmed by 5 bases and the J gene end by 4 bases; junction bases not matched to a gene: 6. Germline V gene lookup returns CDR1 MNHEY and CDR2 SVGAGI. The CDR3 sequence is 15 residues long.

This clone is a singleton in its sample. The V and J genes are TRBV11-2 and TRBJ2-1, with a tentative D call TRBD1 (5 bases). V gave up 0 bases and J gave up 0 bases, with 6 bases separating them. The CDR3 has 15 residues. CDR1 and CDR2 from the germline V gene are SGHAT and FQNNGV. The CDR3 loop reads CASSLDRDSYNEQFF. The DNA for the CDR3 is TGTGCCAGCAGCTTAGACAGGGACTCCTACAATGAGCAGTTCTTC.

This chain connects TRBV5-1 to TRBJ2-7; a possible D gene is TRBD1 (6 bases). CDR3 length equals 17 residues. With 6 bases removed from V and 2 bases from J, the gap between germline ends came to 24 bases. Germline V gives CDR1 SGHRS, CDR2 YFSETQ. CDR3 nucleotides: TGCGCCAGCACCACTGGTGGCAGGGGAGCTCTAGCCTACGAGCAGTACTTC. Translation gives CASTTGGRGALAYEQYF.

V gene TRBV4-1 combines with J gene TRBJ2-3; possible D gene TRBD2, 6 bases. Trimming left V 3 bases short and J 2 bases short, with 15 bases between. Germline CDR1 reads MGHRA; CDR2 reads YSYEKL. CDR3 length equals 16 residues. CDR3 sequence (DNA): TGCGCCAGCAGCCATGGTCCGGGGGTTGCCACAGATACGCAGTATTTT. Its translation is CASSHGPGVATDTQYF.

The V gene is TRBV9, the J gene TRBJ1-3; D not certain. CDR3 size: 16 residues. The germline V gene encodes CDR1 SGDLS and CDR2 YYNGEE. Deletions cut 2 bases from V and 0 bases from J, with 12 bases between. CDR3 sequence reads: CASSVGGRDSGNTIYF. The DNA of the CDR3 is TGTGCCAGCAGCGTTGGCGGGCGGGACTCTGGAAACACCATATATTTT.

The chain has TRBV2 and TRBJ2-1, with 10 positions matching TRBD2. The trim removed 7 bases at V and 6 bases at J, leaving 9 bases unmatched. Germline CDR1 is SNHLY and CDR2 is FYNNEI. CDR3 length: 15 amino acids. The CDR3 coding sequence is TGTGCCAGCACCCAAAGCGGGGGGGCTTCCAATGAGCAGTTCTTC. Residues: CASTQSGGASNEQFF.

The V gene is TRBV14, the J gene TRBJ2-7, with TRBD2 identical over 10 bases. The ends lost 1 base at V and 3 bases at J; junction bases unmatched: 6. Per the germline V gene, CDR1 is SGHDN and CDR2 is FVKESK. CDR3 length: 16 residues. The CDR3 DNA sequence: TGTGCCAGCAGCCAAGGGCTAGCGGGGGCGGGCTACGAGCAGTACTTC. Residues: CASSQGLAGAGYEQYF. Filled out from reference TRBV14 and TRBJ2-7, the complete variable domain reads EAGVTQFPSHSVIEKGQTVTLRCDPISGHDNLYWYRRVMGKEIKFLLHFVKESKQDESGMPNNRFLAERTGGTYSTLKVQPAELEDSGVYFCASSQGLAGAGYEQYFGPGTRLTVT.

The chain recombines TRBV11-2 with TRBJ2-7, with 7 nucleotides matching TRBD2. Trimming removed 2 bases from V and 3 bases from J; junction bases left unmatched: 7. CDR1 and CDR2 from the germline V gene are SGHAT and FQNNGV. The CDR3 is made up of 15 amino acids. The CDR3 bases are TGTGCCAGCAGCTTACAGGGAGGGGCTATCTACGAGCAGTACTTC. Protein product: CASSLQGGAIYEQYF.

This chain joins TRBV14 and TRBJ2-2; 10 bases line up with TRBD1. The trim removed 3 bases at V and 1 base at J, leaving 2 bases unmatched. Per germline, CDR1 SGHDN and CDR2 FVKESK. CDR3 length: 16 residues. Here the CDR3 reads CASSQTGGQNTGELFF. The CDR3 DNA reads TGTGCCAGCAGCCAGACAGGGGGCCAGAACACCGGGGAGCTGTTTTTT.

The gene calls are TRBV28 and TRBJ1-4; D is uncertain. CDR3 length equals 15 residues. Germline CDR1 reads MDHEN; CDR2 reads SYDVKM. The V gene lost 3 bases and the J gene lost 3 bases, with 11 bases spanning the gap. In DNA, the CDR3 is TGTGCCAGCAGTTTCGGTTACCGGGCTAATGAAAAACTGTTTTTT. This sequence encodes CASSFGYRANEKLFF.

The chain is built from TRBV19 and TRBJ1-1; the match to TRBD1 covers 8 bases. CDR3 length: 13 amino acids. The germline V gene has CDR1 LNHDA and CDR2 SQIVND (reference sequence). V lost 8 bases and J lost 4; bases outside the gene matches: 6. CDR3 sequence: CASSDRGVTEAFF. As DNA, the CDR3 is TGTGCCAGTTCAGACAGGGGTGTCACTGAAGCTTTCTTT. Supplemented by reference TRBV19 and TRBJ1-1, the full variable domain reads DGGITQSPKYLFRKEGQNVTLSCEQNLNHDAMYWYRQDPGQGLRLIYYSQIVNDFQKGDIAEGYSVSREKKESFPLTVTSAQKNPTAFYLCASSDRGVTEAFFGQGTRLTVV.

The rearrangement links TRBV30 to TRBJ2-1; 8 bases match TRBD2. V lost 6 bases and J lost 9; bases outside the gene matches: 16. The CDR3 consists of 15 residues. CDR1 is GTSNPN, CDR2 SVGIG, per germline (reference sequence). CDR3 loop: CACQELAGGGGEQFF. Written as DNA, the CDR3 is TGTGCCTGCCAAGAGTTGGCGGGGGGTGGGGGTGAGCAGTTCTTC.

This clone appeared a few times. V gene TRBV27 combines with J gene TRBJ1-6, with TRBD1 matching over 10 bases. With V trimmed by 3 bases and J by 3 bases, 5 bases remained unmatched. This CDR3 has 17 amino acids. The germline gives CDR1 MNHEY, CDR2 SMNVEV (reference sequence). CDR3 nucleotide sequence: TGTGCCAGCAGTTTCCGGACAGGGGGAGACTATAATTCACCCCTCCACTTT. This gives the protein CASSFRTGGDYNSPLHF.

The chain uses TRBV7-3 and TRBJ2-5; the match to TRBD1 covers 7 bases. V shed 4 bases, J shed 2 bases, and the junction held 4 bases outside the gene matches. The CDR3 is made up of 14 amino acids. CDR1 and CDR2 (germline): SGHTA, FQGTGA. Here the CDR3 DNA reads TGTGCCAGCAGCTCCGGGACAGAACAAGAGACCCAGTACTTC. Translation gives CASSSGTEQETQYF.

This clone has only a few counts. The chain carries TRBV9 and TRBJ2-2, with D hard to call. The V and J ends lost 0 bases and 3 bases respectively, with 6 bases between them. Germline V CDR1 and CDR2: SGDLS, YYNGEE. The CDR3 loop spans 14 amino acids. Here the CDR3 DNA reads TGTGCCAGCAGCGTAGCTACCGACACCGGGGAGCTGTTTTTT. Amino acid sequence: CASSVATDTGELFF. Using reference TRBV9 and TRBJ2-2 for the parts outside the CDR3, the full variable domain is DSGVTQTPKHLITATGQRVTLRCSPRSGDLSVYWYQQSLDQGLQFLIQYYNGEERAKGNILERFSAQQFPDLHSELNLSSLELGDSALYFCASSVATDTGELFFGEGSRLTVL.

J is TRBJ1-6 and V is TRBV7-3; unclear D gene. Germline lookup yields CDR1 SGHTA and CDR2 FQGTGA. This CDR3 has 14 residues. V lost 1 base, J lost 5 bases, and 6 bases lay in between. As DNA, the CDR3 is TGTGCCAGCAGCTTAATGCAGAATAATTCACCCCTCCACTTT. Its translation: CASSLMQNNSPLHF.

This clone showed up just once. This chain joins TRBV6-5 and TRBJ1-4; D not resolved. Germline assignment: CDR1 MNHEY and CDR2 SVGAGI. V dropped 8 bases and J dropped 7 bases, with 11 bases sitting between them. The CDR3 extends over 12 amino acids. The CDR3, as DNA: TGTGCCAGCGGAGAATGGGTTGAAAAACTGTTTTTT. Its translation is CASGEWVEKLFF.

V gene TRBV5-1 combines with J gene TRBJ2-1, with a possible D match to TRBD2 (5 bases). V gave up 6 bases and J gave up 7 bases, with 20 bases separating them. CDR3 length: 15 amino acids. The germline V gene has CDR1 SGHRS and CDR2 YFSETQ. CDR3 DNA: TGCGCCAGCACCTTAATCTTCGAGGGCGGTAATGAGCAGTTCTTC. Translating gives CASTLIFEGGNEQFF.

The chain employs TRBV5-1 and TRBJ2-1, with TRBD2 identical over 7 bases. This CDR3 has 16 residues. Germline V gives CDR1 SGHRS, CDR2 YFSETQ. V was pared by 0 bases and J by 7 bases, with 10 bases of the junction left unmatched. CDR3 loop: CASSLDLAGEKNEQFF. The CDR3 region has the DNA TGCGCCAGCAGCTTGGATCTTGCGGGGGAGAAAAATGAGCAGTTCTTC. The variable domain in full, completed from reference TRBV5-1 and TRBJ2-1, reads KAGVTQTPRYLIKTRGQQVTLSCSPISGHRSVSWYQQTPGQGLQFLFEYFSETQRNKGNFPGRFSGRQFSNSRSEMNVSTLELGDSALYLCASSLDLAGEKNEQFFGPGTRLTVL.